A selection of T cell receptor beta chains follows, all from one sample in a study of shared clonotypes between healthy human individuals. Method: immunoSEQ multiplex PCR; TCRdb's copy keeps in-frame clones and lacks some. In the table there are roughly 1 million clones, around 74% of which are singletons. The material sequenced was memory CD4+ T cells sorted from blood. These receptors came from a man younger than 30 in good health. Both conserved end residues are part of each CDR3. A D gene is named only where the DNA matches it firmly. Only some rows state a clone size, as once, few, many or a class for expanded clones.

D	J	V	size	CDR3	DNA
.	TRBJ2-7	TRBV6-6	once	CASSYDSPATYEQYF	TGTGCCAGCAGTTACGACTCCCCCGCTACCTACGAGCAGTACTTC
.	TRBJ1-1	TRBV14	.	CASSRYRGTEAFF	TGTGCCAGCAGCCGCTACAGAGGCACTGAAGCTTTCTTT
.	TRBJ1-2	TRBV18	.	CASSPTRDNYYGYTF	TGTGCCAGCTCACCTACCCGGGACAATTACTATGGCTACACCTTC
.	TRBJ2-7	TRBV5-1	.	CASSFLITLGNTGGEQYF	TGCGCCAGCAGCTTTCTGATTACACTTGGGAACACCGGAGGGGAGCAGTACTTC
.	TRBJ1-1	TRBV7-3	.	CASSSLKTEAFF	TGTGCCAGCAGCTCCCTTAAGACTGAAGCTTTCTTT
TRBD2	TRBJ2-3	TRBV7-2	.	CASSQGGRAQDTQYF	TGTGCCAGCAGCCAGGGAGGGAGGGCCCAGGATACGCAGTATTTT
TRBD1	TRBJ1-6	TRBV7-2	once	CASSQGGPPLHF	TGTGCCAGCAGTCAGGGGGGGCCGCCCCTCCACTTT
.	TRBJ1-1	TRBV29-1	few	CSARDTMNTEAFF	TGCAGCGCCCGGGACACCATGAACACTGAAGCTTTCTTT
TRBD1	TRBJ2-2	TRBV19	.	CASSTTGGGTGELFF	TGTGCCAGTAGTACGACAGGGGGCGGCACCGGGGAGCTGTTTTTT
.	TRBJ1-2	TRBV19	.	CAAAGGARSGYGYTF	TGTGCCGCCGCCGGGGGAGCCCGGAGTGGCTATGGCTACACCTTC
TRBD2	TRBJ2-5	TRBV7-2	.	CASSLLAGGNQETQYF	TGTGCCAGCAGCTTATTAGCGGGGGGAAACCAAGAGACCCAGTACTTC
TRBD1	TRBJ2-7	TRBV2	.	CASSGSFGTGVAEQYF	TGTGCCAGCAGTGGGTCTTTCGGGACAGGGGTCGCGGAGCAGTACTTC
TRBD1	TRBJ2-2	TRBV7-2	.	CASSSGTGVNTGELFF	TGTGCCAGCAGCTCAGGGACAGGTGTTAACACCGGGGAGCTGTTTTTT
.	TRBJ1-1	TRBV5-1	.	CASSLGPGQNTEAFF	TGCGCCAGCAGCTTGGGCCCGGGACAGAACACTGAAGCTTTCTTT
.	TRBJ2-7	TRBV27	.	CASSLASGSGSSYEQYF	TGTGCCAGCAGTTTAGCCTCCGGGTCGGGATCCTCCTACGAGCAGTACTTC
.	TRBJ2-5	TRBV6-6	many	CASRPQGEETQYF	TGTGCCAGCAGACCTCAGGGTGAAGAGACCCAGTACTTC
TRBD1	TRBJ1-2	TRBV5-1	.	CASSLTGQQYGYTF	TGCGCCAGCAGCTTGACGGGACAGCAATATGGCTACACCTTC
.	TRBJ1-6	TRBV5-1	.	CASSPGGQGINSPLHF	TGCGCCAGCAGCCCGGGGGGGCAGGGTATTAATTCACCCCTCCACTTT
.	TRBJ2-2	TRBV6-5	.	CASSRDTNTGELFF	TGTGCCAGCAGTAGGGACACGAACACCGGGGAGCTGTTTTTT
.	TRBJ2-2	TRBV5-1	.	CASSPRGAAGELFF	TGCGCCAGCAGCCCCAGAGGGGCGGCCGGGGAGCTGTTTTTT
TRBD1	TRBJ1-2	TRBV7-2	.	CASSTRQGDYGYTF	TGTGCCAGCAGCACCAGACAGGGGGACTATGGCTACACCTTC
.	TRBJ1-4	TRBV28	few	CASSSLVEKLFF	TGTGCCAGCAGTTCCCTAGTTGAAAAACTGTTTTTT
.	TRBJ2-5	TRBV19	.	CASRSQETQYF	TGTGCCAGTAGATCCCAAGAGACCCAGTACTTC